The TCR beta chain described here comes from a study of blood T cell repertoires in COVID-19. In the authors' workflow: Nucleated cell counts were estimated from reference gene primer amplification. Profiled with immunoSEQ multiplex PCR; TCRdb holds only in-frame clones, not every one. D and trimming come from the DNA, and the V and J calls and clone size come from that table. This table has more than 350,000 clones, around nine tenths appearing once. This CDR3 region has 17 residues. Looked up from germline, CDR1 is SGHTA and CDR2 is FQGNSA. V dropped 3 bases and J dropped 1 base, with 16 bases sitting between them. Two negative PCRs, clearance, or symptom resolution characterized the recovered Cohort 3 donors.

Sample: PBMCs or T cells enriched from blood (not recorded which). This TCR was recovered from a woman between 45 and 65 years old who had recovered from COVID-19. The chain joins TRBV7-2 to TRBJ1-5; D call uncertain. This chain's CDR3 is CASSFLEGGSSNQPQHF. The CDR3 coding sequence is TGTGCCAGCAGCTTCCTGGAGGGTGGGTCCAGCAATCAGCCCCAGCATTTT. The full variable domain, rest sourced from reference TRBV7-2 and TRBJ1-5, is GAGVSQSPSNKVTEKGKDVELRCDPISGHTALYWYRQSLGQGLEFLIYFQGNSAPDKSGLPSDRFSAERTGGSVSTLTIQRTQQEDSAVYLCASSFLEGGSSNQPQHFGDGTRLSIL.